This T cell receptor beta chain was identified in a study of early T cells in non-severe SARS-CoV-2 infection. Trimming pared 0 bases from V and 5 bases from J, leaving 12 bases between. CDR1 and CDR2 from the germline V gene are SGDLS and YYNGEE. The CDR3 has 15 amino acids. TCRdb processed the 5' RACE reads anew with MiXCR; each CDR3 protein has one entry. The sample contains some 21,000 distinct CDR3 sequences, about 5.2% of which appear only once. This clonotype was detected ten times or more. V is TRBV9 and J is TRBJ2-1; D unclear. The source of this sequence is an adult who was a healthcare worker with PCR-confirmed SARS-CoV-2 infection or an uninfected control (not recorded which). Specimen: whole blood. CDR3 protein: CASSVALDPNNEQFF. CDR3 nucleotides: TGTGCCAGCAGCGTAGCTCTGGACCCTAACAATGAGCAGTTCTTC.